This entry is about one TCR beta chain. The antigen remains unidentified. Clones were sequenced by immunoSEQ multiplex PCR, and TCRdb holds only the in-frame ones, with some missing. This repertoire shows about 2.5 million clones, roughly 90% found once; its top ten account for 0.3% to 0.45%. This record belongs to a study of shared clonotypes between healthy human individuals. None of the donors, who were healthy HIV-negative adults, had recently had acute infections or vaccinations. From germline, CDR1 is SGHRS and CDR2 YFSETQ. This CDR3 contains 14 residues. V lost 0 bases and J 4 bases, leaving 10 bases between the germline ends. Broader study findings: The low donor count limited represented genetic and exposure-history diversity.

This clonotype was obtained from a man younger than 30 in good health. Some clones in this sample may be carry-over from other donors' samples. This chain joins TRBV5-1 and TRBJ1-2; D remains ambiguous. The sequenced material came from naive CD4+ T cells from PBMCs. As to subset: CD45RA+ positively selected. The CDR3 loop is CASSLDSPTYGYTF. CDR3 bases: TGCGCCAGCAGCTTGGACTCTCCTACCTATGGCTACACCTTC. Using reference TRBV5-1 and TRBJ1-2 for the parts outside the CDR3, the full variable domain is KAGVTQTPRYLIKTRGQQVTLSCSPISGHRSVSWYQQTPGQGLQFLFEYFSETQRNKGNFPGRFSGRQFSNSRSEMNVSTLELGDSALYLCASSLDSPTYGYTFGSGTRLTVV.